The 20 T cell receptor beta chains below were found in one sample sequenced in a study of blood T cells in healthy people across ages. Then a second PCR, running roughly 7 to 11 cycles, was carried out with a sample-barcoded 5' primer and a J-beta primer mix. MiXCR, run by TCRdb on the 5' RACE reads, gives a single entry per CDR3 protein. The sample has 550,000 to 800,000 distinct CDR3 sequences, under 25% seen once. The sequenced material came from blood. All receptors derive from a man between 65 and 85 years old in good health.

This clonotype occurred a few times. The V and J genes are TRBV10-3 and TRBJ2-1, with TRBD2 matching 7 bases. The V and J ends lost 8 bases and 3 bases, in that order; junction bases with no gene match: 4. CDR1 is ENHRY, CDR2 SYGVKD, per germline. The length of the CDR3 is 13 residues. The CDR3 DNA reads TGTGCCATCTCGGGGGGACTCTACAATGAGCAGTTCTTC. Protein product: CAISGGLYNEQFF.

The V and J genes are TRBV28 and TRBJ2-5; possibly TRBD1 for D (5 bases). Germline V gene lookup returns CDR1 MDHEN and CDR2 SYDVKM. The CDR3 loop spans 13 amino acids. Trimming took 8 bases from V and 2 from J, leaving 12 bases between them. This CDR3 reads CASLDTRQETQYF. For the CDR3, the DNA is TGTGCCAGCCTGGACACACGACAAGAGACCCAGTACTTC.

The rearrangement joins TRBV2 to TRBJ2-4; the D gene could be TRBD1 or TRBD2 (5 bases each). The V and J ends lost 1 base and 16 bases respectively, with 17 bases between them. CDR1 and CDR2 from the germline V gene are SNHLY and FYNNEI. CDR3 length: 13 amino acids. The chain's CDR3 is CASSEGRVGVQYF. For the CDR3, the DNA is TGTGCCAGCAGTGAAGGCCGAGTGGGGGTCCAATACTTC.

This clonotype was detected many times. This chain joins TRBV5-6 and TRBJ2-1; D perhaps matches TRBD1 (7 bases). Germline V lookup: CDR1 SGHDT, CDR2 YYEEEE. This CDR3 is built from 16 residues. V lost 4 bases to trimming and J lost 4 bases, with 18 bases between them. This CDR3 is CASSRPTGAGYNEQFF. CDR3 DNA sequence: TGTGCCAGCAGCCGCCCCACAGGGGCGGGGTACAATGAGCAGTTCTTC.

This clonotype was seen only a few times. This rearrangement joins TRBV11-2 to TRBJ2-3, with TRBD2 matching over 14 bases. This CDR3 comprises 16 residues. V lost 4 bases to trimming and J lost 6 bases; unmatched junction nucleotides: 6. Germline CDR1 reads SGHAT; CDR2 reads FQNNGV. The CDR3 bases are TGTGCCAGCAGCTATGGACTAGCGGGAGGTCTTGATACGCAGTATTTT. Translating gives CASSYGLAGGLDTQYF. Combining the CDR3 with reference TRBV11-2 and TRBJ2-3 gives the whole variable domain EAGVAQSPRYKIIEKRQSVAFWCNPISGHATLYWYQQILGQGPKLLIQFQNNGVVDDSQLPKDRFSAERLKGVDSTLKIQPAKLEDSAVYLCASSYGLAGGLDTQYFGPGTRLTVL.

The J gene is TRBJ2-5, the V gene TRBV7-2; 9 bases agree with TRBD2. The CDR3 has 15 residues. Germline CDR1 and CDR2: SGHTA and FQGNSA. The V and J ends lost 2 bases and 5 bases, in that order; junction bases with no gene match: 6. CDR3 residues: CASSLRGREGETQYF. Here the CDR3 DNA reads TGTGCCAGCAGCTTACGCGGGAGGGAGGGGGAGACCCAGTACTTC.

This clonotype has a count of ten or more. V and J are TRBV20-1 and TRBJ2-7; D is possibly TRBD1 or TRBD2 (5 bases each). Germline values: CDR1 DFQATT, CDR2 SNEGSKA (reference sequence). Trimming took 3 bases from V and 4 from J, leaving 13 bases between them. CDR3 size: 13 residues. The DNA of the CDR3 is TGCAGTGCTAGGGGTCGGGGCTTATACGAGCAGTACTTC. This sequence encodes CSARGRGLYEQYF.

Only a few counts were recorded for this clonotype. V is TRBV3-1 and J is TRBJ2-7; the D gene is possibly TRBD1 (6 bases). Germline-derived CDR1 and CDR2 are LGHDT and YNNKEL (reference sequence). The CDR3 spans 13 residues. Between the trimmed V and J ends, which lost 6 bases and 5 bases, there was a span of 14 bases. The CDR3 loop is CASSTIQGHEQYF. In nucleotides, the CDR3 is TGTGCCAGCAGTACGATACAGGGCCACGAGCAGTACTTC.

The V gene is TRBV2, the J gene TRBJ2-2; 14 positions match TRBD2. Unmatched junction bases numbered 9, after V lost 7 bases and J lost 2 bases. Germline-derived CDR1 and CDR2 are SNHLY and FYNNEI. CDR3 length: 18 amino acids. CDR3 region: CASNQGTSGSVNTGELFF. In nucleotides, the CDR3 is TGTGCCAGCAACCAAGGGACTAGCGGGAGTGTTAACACCGGGGAGCTGTTTTTT.

This clonotype was observed a handful of times. The chain combines TRBV20-1 with TRBJ2-6; 7 bases line up with TRBD2. Germline values: CDR1 DFQATT, CDR2 SNEGSKA (reference sequence). This CDR3 comprises 17 residues. With V trimmed by 4 bases and J by 3 bases, 12 bases remained unmatched. Written as DNA, the CDR3 is TGCAGTGCTAAGAGTCTTGCGGGAGTGGGTGGGGCCAACGTCCTGACTTTC. Amino acid sequence: CSAKSLAGVGGANVLTF.

This clonotype was counted only a few times. The chain combines TRBV28 with TRBJ1-2; D gene ambiguous. The CDR3 has 12 amino acids. V was shortened by 2 bases and J by 14 bases, with 15 bases between the two germline ends. The V gene's germline CDR1 is MDHEN and CDR2 SYDVKM. The CDR3 DNA reads TGTGCCAGCAGTTTAGAGCACGGCGGAAAAACCTTC. Protein product: CASSLEHGGKTF.

This clonotype was seen at least ten times. The chain combines TRBV27 with TRBJ2-5; weak D call: TRBD1 (6 bases). The ends were cut back, 8 bases at V and 6 bases at J, with 31 bases in the middle. The CDR3 is 18 amino acids. Germline-derived CDR1 and CDR2 are MNHEY and SMNVEV (reference sequence). The CDR3 region has the DNA TGTGCCAGCTGTAAAGTAAAGGAGGCTTCAGGGGTGATGCAGACCCAGTACTTC. Translation gives CASCKVKEASGVMQTQYF.

The CDR3 is CASSETVYQETQYF. CDR3 bases: TGCGCCAGCAGCGAGACAGTGTACCAAGAGACCCAGTACTTC. The chain uses TRBV5-1 and TRBJ2-5, with a weak D call TRBD1 (5 bases). The CDR3 contains 14 residues. CDR1 and CDR2 from the germline V gene are SGHRS and YFSETQ. Trimming pared 4 bases from V and 0 bases from J, leaving 10 bases between.

This clonotype was seen a few times. The chain is built from TRBV19 and TRBJ2-1; D possibly uses TRBD1 or TRBD2 (5 bases each). Trimming pared 3 bases from V and 9 bases from J, leaving 9 bases between. The CDR3 is 12 residues long. The V gene's germline CDR1 is LNHDA and CDR2 SQIVND (reference sequence). The CDR3, as DNA: TGTGCCAGTAGTATCTTTGGGGGTGAGCAGTTCTTC. Encoded protein: CASSIFGGEQFF.

This clonotype was seen once. The CDR3 DNA follows: TGCAGTGCTGGCCAGGGAATGGGGGGCAATCAGCCCCAGCATTTT. Amino acids: CSAGQGMGGNQPQHF. The V gene is TRBV20-1, the J gene TRBJ1-5; D perhaps matches TRBD1 (5 bases). V was cut by 5 bases and J by 2 bases, with 16 bases left in between. The CDR3 is 15 amino acids. Germline values: CDR1 DFQATT, CDR2 SNEGSKA (reference sequence).

This clonotype was observed many times. The chain combines TRBV20-1 with TRBJ2-3; no firm D call. V was trimmed by 5 bases and J by 5 bases, leaving 5 bases between them. Germline-derived CDR1 and CDR2 are DFQATT and SNEGSKA (reference sequence). This CDR3 has 10 amino acids. The CDR3 protein is CSAHQDTQYF. In nucleotides, the CDR3 is TGCAGTGCTCATCAAGATACGCAGTATTTT.

The rearrangement uses TRBV5-1 and TRBJ2-7; 8 nucleotides align to TRBD2. The V gene's germline CDR1 is SGHRS and CDR2 YFSETQ. The CDR3 is 14 amino acids. J lost 6 bases, V lost 2 bases, and 7 bases had no gene match. This chain's CDR3 is CASSFKVAGSEQYF. Written as DNA, the CDR3 is TGCGCCAGCAGCTTCAAGGTAGCGGGATCCGAGCAGTACTTC.

This clonotype was recorded at least ten times. This chain links TRBV27 with TRBJ2-7, with D perhaps matching TRBD1 (5 bases). The germline V gene has CDR1 MNHEY and CDR2 SMNVEV (reference sequence). The CDR3 consists of 14 residues. V was shortened by 2 bases and J by 5 bases, with 13 bases between the two germline ends. For the CDR3, the DNA is TGTGCCAGCAGTTTACAGGGCCCCCTGAACGAGCAGTACTTC. Its translation is CASSLQGPLNEQYF.

This chain uses TRBV3-1 with TRBJ2-7; D possibly corresponds to TRBD2 (6 bases). The CDR3 loop spans 15 amino acids. Looked up from germline, CDR1 is LGHDT and CDR2 is YNNKEL (reference sequence). Deletions cut 0 bases from V and 1 base from J, with 10 bases between. The CDR3 bases are TGTGCCAGCAGCCAAGAGGACGGGAGTTCCTACGAGCAGTACTTC. Translated: CASSQEDGSSYEQYF.

The chain recombines TRBV7-2 with TRBJ2-1; no reliable D call. The CDR3 totals 12 residues. The ends were cut back, 5 bases at V and 7 bases at J, with 9 bases in the middle. Germline lookup yields CDR1 SGHTA and CDR2 FQGNSA. The CDR3 loop is CASSRVGNEQFF. DNA of the CDR3: TGTGCCAGCAGCCGGGTGGGGAATGAGCAGTTCTTC.